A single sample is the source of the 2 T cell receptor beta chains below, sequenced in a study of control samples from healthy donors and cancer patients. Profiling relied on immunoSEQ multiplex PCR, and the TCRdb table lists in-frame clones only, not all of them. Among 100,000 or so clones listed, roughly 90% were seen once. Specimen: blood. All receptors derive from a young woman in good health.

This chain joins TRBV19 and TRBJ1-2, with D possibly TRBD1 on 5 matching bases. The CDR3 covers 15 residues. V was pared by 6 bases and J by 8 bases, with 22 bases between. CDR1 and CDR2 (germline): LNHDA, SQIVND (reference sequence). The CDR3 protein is CASSSRRQLGWGYTF. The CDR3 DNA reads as TGTGCCAGTAGCTCCCGGAGACAGTTAGGTTGGGGCTACACCTTC.

The CDR3 region has the DNA TGTGCCAGCAGGTCCTCTGGGGGGGGTCTAGGTGAGCAGTTCTTC. It yields the protein CASRSSGGGLGEQFF. The chain is built from TRBV28 and TRBJ2-1, with 7 bases lining up with TRBD2. CDR3 length equals 15 residues. Germline V lookup: CDR1 MDHEN, CDR2 SYDVKM. V shed 6 bases, J shed 9 bases, and the junction held 14 bases outside the gene matches.